The following is a T cell receptor beta chain sequence with its context. No cognate antigen has been identified for it. No much larger clone is present one base from it, and per-base qualities are unavailable. A FACSAria II was used to sort memory CD4+ T cells, defined as single viable CD3+CD4+CD8-CD45RO+ cells. CMV serostatus was determined using a Roche Elecsys assay that detects serum IgG against CMV pp150, pp28, p38 and p52. After thawing, total CD4+ T cells were enriched by positive selection with CD4 magnetic microbeads. The samples came from a different study that was designed specifically to examine the CD4+ T cell memory repertoire. Peripheral blood mononuclear cells were isolated and cryopreserved following standard operating procedures; serum was stored at -80 °C. The staining used CD3-PerCP (BW264/56), CD4-APC (RPA-T4), CD45RO-PE (UCHT1) and CD8-Pacific Orange (3B5) antibodies, and Sytox blue was used to exclude non-viable cells.

Genomic DNA was extracted from sorted cells with the Quick-DNA Microprep Kit. TCRbeta DNA was amplified with the immunoSEQ hsTCRbeta kit following the manufacturer's protocol. TCRbeta libraries were sequenced on an Illumina MiSeq instrument. The authors processed their data as follows. Removing out-of-frame sequences left about 2,300,000 distinct TCRbeta sequences, an average of approximately 65,000 per individual. Each individual was scored by the count of 150 to 200 previously reported CMV-associated TCRbeta sequences and the total productive distinct TCRbeta count. A beta-binomial model was reimplemented in Python, and scikit-learn random forests with default parameters were trained on data from the US cohort. Classifier performance on the Belgian cohort was reported as the median AUC with percentile confidence intervals calculated over 10,000 bootstrap iterations. TCRdb limited this immuneACCESS table to in-frame rearrangements with V and J called. A share of clones is missing; checked studies link under half to unresolved V genes, and the rest is unexplained. The D gene and trimming were derived from the DNA, and the V and J assignments and clone size from that table. In this sample the table shows tens of thousands of clones, around 76% of which occur a single time. The top ten clones comprise about 4.7% of the sample.

The CDR3 runs 16 amino acids, cysteine and phenylalanine included. The DNA shown is the 48-base CDR3, in frame from base 1. Looking up the germline V gene (reference sequence) yields CDR1 SGHNT and CDR2 YYREEE. V loses 4 bases, J loses 0 bases, and the germline ends lie 16 bases apart. The data are from a study of memory CD4+ T cells and cytomegalovirus serostatus (dated by TCRdb to about 2019). Some background on the complete study: The cohort comprised 33 healthy Belgian adults, 9 CMV seropositive and around 25 CMV seronegative. To replicate a published TCR-based CMV serostatus classifier, the study sequenced CD4+ memory TCRbeta repertoires from a Belgian cohort whose cytomegalovirus serostatus was known.

Overall study results and their limits: Only CD4+CD45RO+ memory cells were sequenced, unlike the original study, which covered naive and memory CD4+ and CD8+ populations. A median bootstrapped AUC of roughly 0.95 with a 95% CI of 0.76-1.00 was achieved on the Belgian cohort by the original-framework classifier. The results were interpreted as suggesting that the CMV-associated TCR signature is largely present in the CD4+ memory repertoire. CMV serostatus prediction reached a median bootstrapped AUC of about 0.94 with the original framework and about 0.93 with a US-trained random forest. Of under 200 previously reported CMV-associated TCRbeta sequences, approximately 70 appeared in the CD4+ memory repertoires, each in one to five individuals.

The origin of this receptor is an adult in good health and CMV-seropositive. Sequenced material: memory CD4+ T cells from blood. The rearrangement joined TRBV5-4 to TRBJ1-1, with no reliable assignment of the D segment. DNA sequence: TGTGCCAGCAGCCCCGGAGGTCGGGTTATGAACACTGAAGCTTTCTTT. Its translation is CASSPGGRVMNTEAFF.